The 21 T cell receptor beta chains in this list originate from one sample, sequenced in a study of identical twins. TCRdb processed the 5' RACE reads anew with MiXCR; each CDR3 protein has one entry. The top ten clones hold approximately 3% of a sample with a few hundred thousand distinct CDR3 sequences, 9.5% to 10% of them seen once. This sample also appeared in a second study, on yellow fever vaccine responses in identical twins.

Sequenced: PBMCs. The receptors shown here come from a woman between 18 and 29 years old in good health.

This clonotype was detected many times. The chain recombines TRBV12-3 or TRBV12-4 with TRBJ2-2, with D tentatively TRBD1 (5 bases). CDR3 length equals 16 residues. V was clipped by 2 bases and J by 6 bases, with 16 bases between them. CDR3 bases: TGTGCCAGCAGTTTATCAGGGCCCAATCCCCCCGGGGAGCTGTTTTTT. This gives the protein CASSLSGPNPPGELFF.

This clonotype was seen a few times. V and J are TRBV20-1 and TRBJ1-3; maybe TRBD1 (5 bases). The length of the CDR3 is 18 residues. The germline V gene has CDR1 DFQATT and CDR2 SNEGSKA (reference sequence). CDR3 region: CSALDSAMTFFSGNTIYF. As DNA, the CDR3 is TGCAGCGCTCTAGACAGTGCAATGACATTTTTCTCTGGAAACACCATATATTTT.

This clonotype was counted ten times or more. This chain connects TRBV20-1 to TRBJ2-7; D gene uncertain. The CDR3 is 13 amino acids. Germline V gene sequence: CDR1 DFQATT, CDR2 SNEGSKA (reference sequence). Trimming left V 1 base short and J 2 bases short, with 9 bases between. The CDR3, as DNA: TGCAGTGCTAGAGCCACAGCAACCTACGAGCAGTACTTC. Its translation: CSARATATYEQYF.

The CDR3 is CASSPRDGNTEAFF. DNA for the CDR3: TGTGCCAGTAGTCCCCGGGACGGGAACACTGAAGCTTTCTTT. The V gene is TRBV19, the J gene TRBJ1-1; TRBD1 might be the D (5 bases). The CDR3 consists of 14 residues. Trimming removed 5 bases at V and 1 base at J, with 11 bases between. Germline loops: CDR1 LNHDA, CDR2 SQIVND (reference sequence).

This clonotype appeared many times. The chain joins TRBV6-4 to TRBJ2-3; the match to TRBD2 covers 7 bases. Germline V gene sequence: CDR1 MRHNA, CDR2 SNTAGT. The CDR3 has 15 residues. Trimming removed 3 bases from V and 1 base from J; junction bases left unmatched: 4. The CDR3 sequence is CASSEELAGTDTQYF. The CDR3 bases are TGTGCCAGCAGTGAGGAGCTAGCGGGCACAGATACGCAGTATTTT.

This clonotype was recorded a few times. V usage is TRBV5-1 and J usage is TRBJ2-2, with TRBD2 matching 7 bases. CDR3 length: 15 residues. Looked up from germline, CDR1 is SGHRS and CDR2 is YFSETQ. The J segment lost 3 bases and the V segment lost 1 base, leaving 3 bases of the junction unmatched. DNA for the CDR3: TGCGCCAGCAGCTTGAGCCGGGGGGACACCGGGGAGCTGTTTTTT. It translates to CASSLSRGDTGELFF.

The V and J genes are TRBV20-1 and TRBJ2-4; D is uncertain. Trimming cost V 5 bases and J 0 bases, with 14 bases left between them. Germline V gives CDR1 DFQATT, CDR2 SNEGSKA (reference sequence). CDR3 length: 15 residues. CDR3 residues: CSAFRPDLAKNIQYF. The CDR3, as DNA: TGCAGTGCTTTCCGTCCGGACCTAGCCAAAAACATTCAGTACTTC.

This clonotype was counted between two and nine times. The CDR3 sequence: CASSLGPVTEAFF. The CDR3 DNA sequence: TGTGCCAGCAGTTTAGGGCCAGTAACTGAAGCTTTCTTT. The chain has TRBV12-3 or TRBV12-4 and TRBJ1-1; D ambiguous. The CDR3 is 13 residues long. V lost 1 base, J lost 5 bases, and 8 bases lay in between.

In this sample, this clonotype turned up a few times. This rearrangement joins TRBV29-1 to TRBJ2-5, with D possibly TRBD1 on 6 matching bases. V lost 6 bases and J 7 bases, leaving 15 bases between the germline ends. Germline assignment: CDR1 SQVTM and CDR2 ANQGSEA. This CDR3 contains 12 residues. The CDR3 region is CSVGTGSVTQYF. CDR3 sequence (DNA): TGCAGCGTAGGAACAGGGTCCGTGACCCAGTACTTC. The whole variable domain, filled in from reference TRBV29-1 and TRBJ2-5, reads SAVISQKPSRDICQRGTSLTIQCQVDSQVTMMFWYRQQPGQSLTLIATANQGSEATYESGFVIDKFPISRPNLTFSTLTVSNMSPEDSSIYLCSVGTGSVTQYFGPGTRLLVL.

This clonotype was counted at least ten times. CDR3 region: CASSYSRGTGRGNEQFF. CDR3 nucleotide sequence: TGTGCCAGCAGTTACTCGAGAGGTACGGGGAGGGGCAATGAGCAGTTCTTC. V gene TRBV6-2 or TRBV6-3 combines with J gene TRBJ2-1; 7 bases line up with TRBD2. The J segment lost 6 bases and the V segment lost 0 bases, leaving 11 bases of the junction unmatched. The germline gives CDR1 MNHEY, CDR2 SVGEGT. The CDR3 is 17 amino acids.

This clonotype was counted only a few times. The chain couples TRBV20-1 to TRBJ2-1; a weak D match, TRBD2 (5 bases). V lost 4 bases and J lost 2, with 18 bases in between. This CDR3 is built from 16 residues. The germline gives CDR1 DFQATT, CDR2 SNEGSKA (reference sequence). The CDR3: CSAILGLTKTYNEQFF. CDR3 in DNA: TGCAGTGCTATCCTTGGACTTACCAAAACCTACAATGAGCAGTTCTTC.

The chain links TRBV29-1 to TRBJ2-2; TRBD2 might be the D (5 bases). There are 13 residues in the CDR3. CDR1 is SQVTM and CDR2 is ANQGSEA in the germline V gene. V dropped 3 bases and J dropped 7 bases, with 12 bases sitting between them. The CDR3 here is CSVDGGLDGELFF. As DNA, the CDR3 is TGCAGCGTTGATGGCGGGCTCGACGGGGAGCTGTTTTTT.

The chain joins TRBV7-9 to TRBJ2-1; D tentatively fits TRBD1 or TRBD2 (6 bases each). Trimming took 1 base from V and 6 from J, leaving 13 bases between them. The CDR3 contains 15 residues. CDR1 is SEHNR and CDR2 is FQNEAQ in the germline V gene (reference sequence). CDR3 region: CASSLGYGGANEQFF. The CDR3 DNA is TGTGCCAGCAGCTTAGGCTACGGGGGCGCCAATGAGCAGTTCTTC.

This clonotype appeared many times. V is TRBV4-1 and J is TRBJ2-1, with D perhaps assigned TRBD1 or TRBD2 (5 bases each). Trimming pared 4 bases from V and 6 bases from J, leaving 16 bases between. Germline lookup yields CDR1 MGHRA and CDR2 YSYEKL. The CDR3 sequence is 15 residues long. The DNA for the CDR3 is TGCGCCAGCAGCCGACTACTGGGGCCAGTCAATGAGCAGTTCTTC. The encoded protein is CASSRLLGPVNEQFF.

This clonotype was counted ten times or more. The chain has TRBV28 and TRBJ2-1; D gene ambiguous. With 8 bases removed from V and 2 bases from J, the gap between germline ends came to 10 bases. CDR1 and CDR2 (germline): MDHEN, SYDVKM. CDR3 length: 13 residues. The CDR3 protein is CASYAWAYNEQFF. In DNA form, the CDR3 reads TGTGCCAGCTACGCCTGGGCCTACAATGAGCAGTTCTTC.

This clonotype was counted many times. The chain recombines TRBV28 with TRBJ2-3; no definite D call. The V end lost 6 bases, the J end lost 9 bases, and 10 bases lay between the germline ends. The CDR3 consists of 11 residues. Germline-derived CDR1 and CDR2 are MDHEN and SYDVKM. This CDR3 reads CASSLGRTQYF. In DNA form, the CDR3 reads TGTGCCAGCAGCCTAGGGCGAACGCAGTATTTT.

Only a few counts were recorded for this clonotype. The genes are TRBV12-5 and TRBJ2-3; D is uncertain. The germline gives CDR1 LGHNT, CDR2 FRNRAP. Trimming removed 1 base from V and 2 bases from J, with 10 bases in between. This CDR3 has 15 residues. In DNA form, the CDR3 reads TGTGCTAGTGGTTTGGATTTGGCGAACACAGATACGCAGTATTTT. It specifies CASGLDLANTDTQYF. The full variable domain, with the rest looked up from reference TRBV12-5 and TRBJ2-3, is DARVTQTPRHKVTEMGQEVTMRCQPILGHNTVFWYRQTMMQGLELLAYFRNRAPLDDSGMPKDRFSAEMPDATLATLKIQPSEPRDSAVYFCASGLDLANTDTQYFGPGTRLTVL.

Concerning this clonotype itself: A clone one base away is much larger, so this may be a read error. V gene TRBV29-1 combines with J gene TRBJ2-1; TRBD2 aligns across 7 bases. There are 15 residues in the CDR3. CDR1 is SQVTM, CDR2 ANQGSEA, per germline. Trimming cost V 7 bases and J 1 base; bases outside gene matches: 10. The chain's CDR3 is CSALRGGSSYNEQFF. In DNA, the CDR3 is TGCAGCGCTCTGAGGGGCGGGAGTTCCTACAATGAGCAGTTCTTC.

This clonotype turned up a few times. The rearrangement joins TRBV20-1 to TRBJ1-6; D ambiguous. This CDR3 comprises 15 residues. Per germline, CDR1 DFQATT and CDR2 SNEGSKA (reference sequence). The CDR3 bases are TGCAGGGCAGATGATTGGGATGGGGATAATTCACCCCTCCACTTT. This translates into CRADDWDGDNSPLHF.

J is TRBJ1-3 and V is TRBV13; D not resolved. This CDR3 is built from 15 residues. In germline, CDR1 is PRHDT, CDR2 FYEKMQ (reference sequence). V shed 6 bases and J shed 0 bases, with 12 bases lying between them. The CDR3 region is CASSGRSLSGNTIYF. CDR3 DNA sequence: TGTGCCAGCAGTGGACGGAGCCTCTCTGGAAACACCATATATTTT.

The chain couples TRBV6-5 to TRBJ2-7; D unresolved. The CDR3 is 12 amino acids. Trimming shortened V by 5 bases and J by 6 bases, and 11 bases separated the two germline ends. The germline CDR1 and CDR2 sequences are MNHEY and SVGAGI. Here the CDR3 reads CASSPTHSEQYF. CDR3 nucleotides: TGTGCCAGCAGTCCCACTCACAGCGAGCAGTACTTC.